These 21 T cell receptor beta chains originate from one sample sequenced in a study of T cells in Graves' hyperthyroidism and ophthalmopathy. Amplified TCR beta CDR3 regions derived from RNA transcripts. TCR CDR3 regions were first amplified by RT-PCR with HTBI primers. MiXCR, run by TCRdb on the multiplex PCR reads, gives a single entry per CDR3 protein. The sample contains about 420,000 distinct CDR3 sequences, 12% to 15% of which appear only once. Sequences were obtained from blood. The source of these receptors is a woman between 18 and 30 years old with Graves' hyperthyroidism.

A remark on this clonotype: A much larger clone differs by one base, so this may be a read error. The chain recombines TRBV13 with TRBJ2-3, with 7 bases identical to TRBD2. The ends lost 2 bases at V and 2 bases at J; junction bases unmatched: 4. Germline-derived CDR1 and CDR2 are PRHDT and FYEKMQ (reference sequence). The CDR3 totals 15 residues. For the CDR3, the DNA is TGTGCCAGCAGCTTACTAGCGGCCTACACAGATACGCAGTATTTT. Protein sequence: CASSLLAAYTDTQYF.

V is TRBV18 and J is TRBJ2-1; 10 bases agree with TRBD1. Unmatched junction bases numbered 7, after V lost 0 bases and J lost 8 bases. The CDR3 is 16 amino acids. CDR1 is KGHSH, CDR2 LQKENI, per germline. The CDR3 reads CASSPPGTGDGHEQFF. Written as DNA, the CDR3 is TGTGCCAGCTCACCACCGGGGACAGGGGATGGGCATGAGCAGTTCTTC.

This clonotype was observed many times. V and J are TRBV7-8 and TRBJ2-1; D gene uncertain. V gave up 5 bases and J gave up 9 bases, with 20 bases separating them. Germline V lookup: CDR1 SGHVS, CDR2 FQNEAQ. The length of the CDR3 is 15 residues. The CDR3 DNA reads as TGTGCCAGCAGCCAGTCCGGTGGTGGGCTCGCTGAGCAGTTCTTC. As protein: CASSQSGGGLAEQFF.

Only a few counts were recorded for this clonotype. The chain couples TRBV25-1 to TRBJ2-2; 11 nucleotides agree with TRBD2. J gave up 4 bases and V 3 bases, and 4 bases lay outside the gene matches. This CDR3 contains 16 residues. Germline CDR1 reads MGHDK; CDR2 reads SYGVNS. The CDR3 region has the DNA TGTGCCAGCAGTGAGCTAGCGGGAGGAATCACCGGGGAGCTGTTTTTT. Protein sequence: CASSELAGGITGELFF.

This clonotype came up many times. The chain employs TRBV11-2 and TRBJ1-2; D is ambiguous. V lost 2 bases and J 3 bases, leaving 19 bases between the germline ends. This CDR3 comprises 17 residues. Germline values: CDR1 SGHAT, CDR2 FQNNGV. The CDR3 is CASSLLLGRLIHYGYTF. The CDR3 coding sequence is TGTGCCAGCAGCTTATTGTTAGGACGGCTAATCCACTATGGCTACACCTTC.

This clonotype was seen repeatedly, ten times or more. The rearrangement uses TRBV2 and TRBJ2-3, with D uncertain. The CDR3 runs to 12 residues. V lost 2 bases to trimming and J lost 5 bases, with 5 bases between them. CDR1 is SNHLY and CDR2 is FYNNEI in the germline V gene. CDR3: CASSELRDTQYF. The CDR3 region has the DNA TGTGCCAGCAGTGAACTGAGAGATACGCAGTATTTT. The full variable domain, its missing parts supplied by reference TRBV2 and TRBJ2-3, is EPEVTQTPSHQVTQMGQEVILRCVPISNHLYFYWYRQILGQKVEFLVSFYNNEISEKSEIFDDQFSVERPDGSNFTLKIRSTKLEDSAMYFCASSELRDTQYFGPGTRLTVL.

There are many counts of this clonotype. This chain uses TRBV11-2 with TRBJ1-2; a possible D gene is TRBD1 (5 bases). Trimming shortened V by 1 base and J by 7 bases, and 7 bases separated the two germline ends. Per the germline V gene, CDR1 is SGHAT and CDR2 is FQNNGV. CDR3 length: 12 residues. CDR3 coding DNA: TGTGCCAGCAGCTTAGGACAGATTGGCTACACCTTC. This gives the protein CASSLGQIGYTF. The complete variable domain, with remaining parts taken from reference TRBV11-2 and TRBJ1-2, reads EAGVAQSPRYKIIEKRQSVAFWCNPISGHATLYWYQQILGQGPKLLIQFQNNGVVDDSQLPKDRFSAERLKGVDSTLKIQPAKLEDSAVYLCASSLGQIGYTFGSGTRLTVV.

For the CDR3, the DNA is TGTGCCAGCAGCCCTGGACAGGGGAAAACGTACTTC. It translates to CASSPGQGKTYF. The chain has TRBV3-1 and TRBJ2-5, with 9 bases that match TRBD1. V lost 4 bases to trimming and J lost 13 bases; unmatched junction nucleotides: 7. Germline assignment: CDR1 LGHDT and CDR2 YNNKEL (reference sequence). The CDR3 is made up of 12 amino acids.

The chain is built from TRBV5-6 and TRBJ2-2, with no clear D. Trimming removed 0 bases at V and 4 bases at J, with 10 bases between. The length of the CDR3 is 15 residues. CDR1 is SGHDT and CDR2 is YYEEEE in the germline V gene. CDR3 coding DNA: TGTGCCAGCAGCTTGGGGCTCCCGGGCACCGGGGAGCTGTTTTTT. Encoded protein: CASSLGLPGTGELFF.

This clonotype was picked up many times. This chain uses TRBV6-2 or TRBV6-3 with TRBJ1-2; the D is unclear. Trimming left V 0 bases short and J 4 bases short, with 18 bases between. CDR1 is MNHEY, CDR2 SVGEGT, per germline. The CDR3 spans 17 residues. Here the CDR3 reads CASSYSETVGSGYGYTF. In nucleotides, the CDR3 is TGTGCCAGCAGTTACTCGGAGACCGTAGGATCAGGCTATGGCTACACCTTC.

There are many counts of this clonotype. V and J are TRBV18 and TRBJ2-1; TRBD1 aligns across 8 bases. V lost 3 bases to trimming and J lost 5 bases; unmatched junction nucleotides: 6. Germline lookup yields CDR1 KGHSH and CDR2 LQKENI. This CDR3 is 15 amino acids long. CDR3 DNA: TGTGCCAGCTCACCTCCGGGACAGGCAAACAATGAGCAGTTCTTC. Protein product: CASSPPGQANNEQFF.

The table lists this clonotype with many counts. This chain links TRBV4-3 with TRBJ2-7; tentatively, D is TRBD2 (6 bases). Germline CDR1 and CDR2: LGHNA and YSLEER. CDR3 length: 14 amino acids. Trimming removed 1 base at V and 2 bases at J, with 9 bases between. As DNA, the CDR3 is TGCGCCAGCAGCCAAGCGGAGGGACCCTACGAGCAGTACTTC. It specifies CASSQAEGPYEQYF.

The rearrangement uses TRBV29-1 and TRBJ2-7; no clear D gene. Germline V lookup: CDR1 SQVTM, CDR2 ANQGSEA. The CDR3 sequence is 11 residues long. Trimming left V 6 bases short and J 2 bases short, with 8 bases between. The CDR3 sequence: CSVGHTYEQYF. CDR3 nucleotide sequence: TGCAGCGTGGGTCACACCTACGAGCAGTACTTC.

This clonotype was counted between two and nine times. The CDR3 region is CASSLVRGDGYTF. CDR3 in DNA: TGTGCCAGCAGCTTAGTGAGGGGGGATGGCTACACCTTC. This chain joins TRBV7-9 and TRBJ1-2; TRBD1 is a possible D gene (6 bases). The germline V gene encodes CDR1 SEHNR and CDR2 FQNEAQ (reference sequence). This CDR3 has 13 amino acids. Trimming stripped 1 base from V and 6 bases from J, with 9 bases between.

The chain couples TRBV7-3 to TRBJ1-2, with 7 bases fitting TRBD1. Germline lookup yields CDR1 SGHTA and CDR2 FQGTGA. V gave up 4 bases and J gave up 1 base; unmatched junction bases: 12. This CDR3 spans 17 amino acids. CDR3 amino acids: CASSSTAGTGVNYGYTF. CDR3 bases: TGTGCCAGCAGCTCTACCGCCGGAACAGGGGTTAACTATGGCTACACCTTC.

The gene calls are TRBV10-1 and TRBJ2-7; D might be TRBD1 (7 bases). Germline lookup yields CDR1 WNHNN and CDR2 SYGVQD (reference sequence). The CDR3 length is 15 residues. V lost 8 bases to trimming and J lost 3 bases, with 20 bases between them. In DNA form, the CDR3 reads TGCGCCAGCTGCGAGACAGGGAGGCTGTTCTACGAGCAGTACTTC. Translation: CASCETGRLFYEQYF.

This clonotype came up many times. The CDR3 loop reads CASSLLGTGYGYTF. In nucleotides, the CDR3 is TGTGCCAGCAGCTTGCTTGGGACAGGCTATGGCTACACCTTC. This chain links TRBV5-6 with TRBJ1-2; 8 bases are a match to TRBD1. CDR3 length: 14 residues. Germline assignment: CDR1 SGHDT and CDR2 YYEEEE. Trimming cost V 1 base and J 4 bases; bases outside gene matches: 3.

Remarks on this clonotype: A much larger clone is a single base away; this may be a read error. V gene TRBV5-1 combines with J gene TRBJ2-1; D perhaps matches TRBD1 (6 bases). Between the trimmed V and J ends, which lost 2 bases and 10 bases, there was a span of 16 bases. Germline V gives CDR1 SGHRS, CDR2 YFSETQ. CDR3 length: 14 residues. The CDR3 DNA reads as TGCGCCAGCAGCTTTGGGCAGGGGATTAACGAGCAGTTCTTC. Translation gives CASSFGQGINEQFF.

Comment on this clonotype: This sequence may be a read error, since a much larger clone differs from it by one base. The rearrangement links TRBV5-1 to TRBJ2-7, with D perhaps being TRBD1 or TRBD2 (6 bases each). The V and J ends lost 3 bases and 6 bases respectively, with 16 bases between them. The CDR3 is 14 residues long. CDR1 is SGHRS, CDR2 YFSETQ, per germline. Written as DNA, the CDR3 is TGCGCCAGCAGCTACGGGGGCAGGGTCCGCGAGCAGTACTTC. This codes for CASSYGGRVREQYF.

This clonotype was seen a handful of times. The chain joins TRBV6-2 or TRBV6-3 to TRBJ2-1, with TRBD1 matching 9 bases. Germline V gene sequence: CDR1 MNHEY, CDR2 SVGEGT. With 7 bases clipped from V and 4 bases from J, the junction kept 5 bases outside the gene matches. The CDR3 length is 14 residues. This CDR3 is CASTQGTGYNEQFF. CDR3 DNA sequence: TGTGCCAGCACCCAAGGGACAGGGTACAATGAGCAGTTCTTC.

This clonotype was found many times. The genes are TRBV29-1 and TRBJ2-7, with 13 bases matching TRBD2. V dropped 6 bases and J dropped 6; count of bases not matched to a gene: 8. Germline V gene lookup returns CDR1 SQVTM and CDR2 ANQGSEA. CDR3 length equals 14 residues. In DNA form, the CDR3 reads TGCAGCGTATCCGGACTAGCGGGAGTATCCGAGCAGTACTTC. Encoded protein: CSVSGLAGVSEQYF.